This TCR beta chain was profiled in a study of glioma-infiltrating T cells. V lost 2 bases to trimming and J lost 3 bases; unmatched junction nucleotides: 16. This CDR3 spans 19 amino acids. Per germline, CDR1 MDHEN and CDR2 SYDVKM. Using RNA template, CDR3s of TCR alpha and beta were amplified with iRepertoire arm-PCR. For one-step reverse transcription and amplification, 100-400 ng of tissue mRNA or PBMC total RNA was used. TCRdb re-called the multiplex PCR reads through MiXCR, storing one row per CDR3 protein. The data hold around 180,000 distinct CDR3 sequences, with around 40% observed a single time. With respect to this clonotype: Antigen specificity is unknown.

Overall study findings and caveats: CDR3 overlap between tissue and blood was very small. Gliomas, especially low-grade, showed above-expected tissue-blood divergence; non-neoplastic patients showed below.

The sequencing sample was made of glioma tissue, nonneoplastic brain tissue, or PBMCs (not recorded which). This sequence was found in a human donor with low-grade glioma or glioblastoma, undergoing nonglioma brain surgery, or in good health (not recorded which). V and J are TRBV28 and TRBJ1-1; 9 bases align to TRBD1. The CDR3 loop is CASSLGLGLGTGPYTEAFF. The CDR3 DNA follows: TGTGCCAGCAGTTTAGGTCTAGGGTTGGGGACAGGGCCTTACACTGAAGCTTTCTTT.